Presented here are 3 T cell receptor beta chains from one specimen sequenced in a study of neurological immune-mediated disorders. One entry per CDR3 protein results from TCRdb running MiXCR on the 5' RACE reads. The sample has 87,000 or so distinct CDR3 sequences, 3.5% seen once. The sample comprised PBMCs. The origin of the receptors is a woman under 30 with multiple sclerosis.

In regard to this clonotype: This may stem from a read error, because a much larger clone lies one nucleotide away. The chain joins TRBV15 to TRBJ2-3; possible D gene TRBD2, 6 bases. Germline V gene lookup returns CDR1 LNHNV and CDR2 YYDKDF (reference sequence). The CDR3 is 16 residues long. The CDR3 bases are TGTGCCACCAGCAGAGATAAGGAGGGGCCGGGAGATACGCGGTATTTT. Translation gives CATSRDKEGPGDTRYF.

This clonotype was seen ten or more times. This CDR3 reads CASSFGLELYQETQYF. The CDR3 DNA reads TGTGCCAGCAGCTTCGGACTAGAGTTGTACCAAGAGACCCAGTACTTC. The rearrangement joins TRBV5-4 to TRBJ2-5; 7 nucleotides line up with TRBD2. V lost 2 bases, J lost 0 bases, and 7 bases stayed unmatched. The CDR3 is 16 amino acids. Germline CDR1 reads SGHNT; CDR2 reads YYREEE (reference sequence).

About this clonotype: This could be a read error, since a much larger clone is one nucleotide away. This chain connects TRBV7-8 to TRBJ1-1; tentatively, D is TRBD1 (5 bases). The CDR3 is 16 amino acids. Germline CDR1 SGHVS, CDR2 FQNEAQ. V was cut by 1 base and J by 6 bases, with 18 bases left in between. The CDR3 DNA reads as TGTGCCAGCAGCTTAGTTTCGGGGAAGGGGAATGCTGAAGCTTTCTTT. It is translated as CASSLVSGKGNAEAFF.